The 20 T cell receptor beta chains presented below share a single source sample, sequenced in a study of T cell responses to AZD1222 COVID-19 vaccine. Profiling relied on immunoSEQ multiplex PCR, and the TCRdb table lists in-frame clones only, not all of them. Of 150,000 to 250,000 clones listed, under 95% are singletons. Sample: peripheral blood, taken 28 days after the second AZD1222 dose. Receptor source: an adult who received the AZD1222 COVID-19 vaccine.

The chain links TRBV7-2 to TRBJ1-1; D gene uncertain. The length of the CDR3 is 15 residues. The V end was cut by 1 base, the J end by 1 base, with 10 bases between. Germline CDR1 reads SGHTA; CDR2 reads FQGNSA. CDR3 nucleotide sequence: TGTGCCAGCAGCTTAGGGGCAGAGGGGAACACTGAAGCTTTCTTT. It specifies CASSLGAEGNTEAFF.

The J gene is TRBJ2-1, the V gene TRBV7-3, with 9 bases fitting TRBD2. V was pared by 2 bases and J by 7 bases, with 9 bases of the junction left unmatched. The CDR3 sequence is 16 residues long. Germline V gene lookup returns CDR1 SGHTA and CDR2 FQGTGA. The CDR3 nucleotides read TGTGCCAGCAGCTTAGGGAGCGGGGGGTCTAGGAATGAGCAGTTCTTC. Translating gives CASSLGSGGSRNEQFF.

This rearrangement joins TRBV7-9 to TRBJ2-2; D gene uncertain. CDR3 length: 13 residues. Trimming shortened V by 1 base and J by 7 bases, and 7 bases separated the two germline ends. Germline CDR1 SEHNR, CDR2 FQNEAQ (reference sequence). CDR3 sequence (DNA): TGTGCCAGCAGCTTAGGATTGGACGGGGAGCTGTTTTTT. As protein: CASSLGLDGELFF.

V is TRBV6-5 and J is TRBJ2-7, with 7 bases lining up with TRBD1. Germline CDR1 reads MNHEY; CDR2 reads SVGAGI. The V and J ends lost 5 bases and 2 bases, in that order; junction bases with no gene match: 9. This CDR3 has 15 amino acids. The CDR3 region has the DNA TGTGCCAGCAGTAGAGAGACAGGGCTCCCCTACGAGCAGTACTTC. Translating gives CASSRETGLPYEQYF.

The CDR3 loop is CASDRVRSGNTIYF. In DNA, the CDR3 is TGTGCCAGCGACAGGGTGCGGTCTGGAAACACCATATATTTT. The rearrangement links TRBV2 to TRBJ1-3, with 7 positions matching TRBD1. The J segment lost 1 base and the V segment lost 8 bases, leaving 5 bases of the junction unmatched. The CDR3 sequence is 14 residues long. CDR1 is SNHLY, CDR2 FYNNEI, per germline.

V and J are TRBV18 and TRBJ1-5; TRBD1 is a possible D gene (5 bases). V was shortened by 1 base and J by 5 bases, with 9 bases between the two germline ends. CDR1 is KGHSH and CDR2 is LQKENI in the germline V gene. This CDR3 comprises 14 residues. This chain's CDR3 is CASSPLDTDQPQHF. The CDR3 bases are TGTGCCAGCTCACCACTGGACACCGATCAGCCCCAGCATTTT.

CDR3 loop: CATGPPGQGRELFF. Written as DNA, the CDR3 is TGTGCCACCGGACCGCCGGGACAGGGGAGGGAGCTGTTTTTT. This chain connects TRBV24-1 to TRBJ2-2, with 10 bases that match TRBD1. CDR3 length: 14 residues. V was pared by 9 bases and J by 9 bases, with 9 bases of the junction left unmatched. Germline loops: CDR1 KGHDR, CDR2 SFDVKD.

The chain combines TRBV20-1 with TRBJ2-3; a possible D gene is TRBD2 (5 bases). Germline CDR1 DFQATT, CDR2 SNEGSKA (reference sequence). V gave up 3 bases and J gave up 4 bases, with 14 bases separating them. The CDR3 has 14 amino acids. The CDR3 loop reads CSASFRGSADTQYF. The CDR3 region has the DNA TGCAGTGCTAGTTTCCGGGGTTCTGCAGATACGCAGTATTTT.

The chain is built from TRBV2 and TRBJ1-5; 7 bases are a match to TRBD1. Germline values: CDR1 SNHLY, CDR2 FYNNEI. CDR3 length equals 15 residues. V lost 5 bases and J lost 0; bases outside the gene matches: 4. CDR3: CASSSRDSSNQPQHF. DNA for the CDR3: TGTGCCAGCAGTTCCCGGGACAGTAGCAATCAGCCCCAGCATTTT.

The chain joins TRBV6-6 to TRBJ1-4; D remains unclear. The CDR3 has 15 residues. Trimming stripped 6 bases from V and 4 bases from J, with 15 bases between. CDR1 and CDR2 from the germline V gene are MNHNY and SVGAGI (reference sequence). CDR3 sequence (DNA): TGTGCCAGCAGCGGCCAAGGTCGGGGTAATGAAAAACTGTTTTTT. Amino acids: CASSGQGRGNEKLFF.

The rearrangement joins TRBV7-2 to TRBJ2-2; possible D gene TRBD1, 5 bases. Between the trimmed V and J ends, which lost 5 bases and 4 bases, there was a span of 17 bases. The CDR3 runs 16 residues. Per the germline V gene, CDR1 is SGHTA and CDR2 is FQGNSA. The CDR3 DNA is TGTGCCAGCAGCGGCGAAGGCAGGGCCCCCACCGGGGAGCTGTTTTTT. Protein sequence: CASSGEGRAPTGELFF.

The genes are TRBV25-1 and TRBJ2-2; a possible D gene is TRBD1 (6 bases). V lost 2 bases, J lost 5 bases, and 15 bases lay in between. This CDR3 is built from 16 residues. CDR1 and CDR2 (germline): MGHDK, SYGVNS. DNA of the CDR3: TGTGCCAGCAGTGAACATAACAGGGTAGCGACCGGGGAGCTGTTTTTT. It specifies CASSEHNRVATGELFF. Full variable domain (outside the CDR3, taken from reference TRBV25-1 and TRBJ2-2): EADIYQTPRYLVIGTGKKITLECSQTMGHDKMYWYQQDPGMELHLIHYSYGVNSTEKGDLSSESTVSRIRTEHFPLTLESARPSHTSQYLCASSEHNRVATGELFFGEGSRLTVL.

This rearrangement joins TRBV1 to TRBJ1-6; TRBD1 was called by the table and not checked on the DNA. TRBV1 is recorded as a pseudogene. The CDR3 is made up of 18 amino acids. CDR3 bases: TGCACCAGCAGCCAAGTTCGCTGGCTTCCGCCCGATAATTCACCCCTCCACTTT. It specifies CTSSQVRWLPPDNSPLHF.

Concerning this clone itself: A read error may account for a junction end that differs from germline. The chain has TRBV28 and TRBJ2-7; weak D call: TRBD2 (7 bases). There are 15 residues in the CDR3. Per the germline V gene, CDR1 is MDHEN and CDR2 is SYDVKM. The CDR3 DNA reads TGTGCCAGTAGTTCTGAGGCGGGGGCAGTCTACGAGCAGTACTTC. It specifies CASSSEAGAVYEQYF.

V usage is TRBV7-9 and J usage is TRBJ1-2; D gene uncertain. Germline values: CDR1 SEHNR, CDR2 FQNEAQ (reference sequence). V was trimmed by 5 bases and J by 5 bases, leaving 9 bases between them. The CDR3 length is 12 residues. The CDR3 nucleotides are TGTGCCAGCAGCCGGACGGATTATGGCTACACCTTC. Translated, it gives CASSRTDYGYTF.

The genes are TRBV5-4 and TRBJ1-1; possibly TRBD1 for D (6 bases). The CDR3 runs 15 residues. With 1 base removed from V and 1 base from J, the gap between germline ends came to 11 bases. The germline CDR1 and CDR2 sequences are SGHNT and YYREEE (reference sequence). CDR3 region: CASSLMRGWNTEAFF. CDR3 bases: TGTGCCAGCAGCTTGATGAGGGGGTGGAACACTGAAGCTTTCTTT.

The V gene is TRBV4-1, the J gene TRBJ1-1, with D possibly TRBD1 on 5 matching bases. V was clipped by 3 bases and J by 1 base, with 12 bases between them. CDR1 and CDR2 from the germline V gene are MGHRA and YSYEKL. This CDR3 region has 15 residues. Here the CDR3 reads CASSHRGRSNTEAFF. Written as DNA, the CDR3 is TGCGCCAGCAGCCACCGGGGACGGTCGAACACTGAAGCTTTCTTT.

CDR3 nucleotide sequence: TGTGCCTGGAGTGAGGGAGGACTGGGCGAAAAACTGTTTTTT. It yields the protein CAWSEGGLGEKLFF. The chain is built from TRBV30 and TRBJ1-4, with D unresolved. Germline CDR1 GTSNPN, CDR2 SVGIG (reference sequence). The CDR3 is 14 amino acids. Trimming shortened V by 1 base and J by 8 bases, and 14 bases separated the two germline ends.

This chain connects TRBV4-1 to TRBJ1-6, with D perhaps TRBD1 (5 bases). CDR3 length: 16 residues. V gave up 0 bases and J gave up 9 bases, with 15 bases separating them. Germline V CDR1 and CDR2: MGHRA, YSYEKL. The CDR3 bases are TGCGCCAGCAGCCAAGACGGGGGAGAATTTGGTTCACCCCTCCACTTT. Translated, it gives CASSQDGGEFGSPLHF.

This sequence joins TRBV7-9 and TRBJ1-6; TRBD1 matches at 8 bases. V trimming: 5 bases; J trimming: 1 base; junction bases outside the gene matches: 4. The CDR3 runs 16 residues. CDR1 and CDR2 (germline): SEHNR, FQNEAQ (reference sequence). CDR3 DNA sequence: TGTGCCAGCAGCCTAGGACAGGGTTCCTATAATTCACCCCTCCACTTT. Its protein product is CASSLGQGSYNSPLHF. Using reference TRBV7-9 and TRBJ1-6 for the parts outside the CDR3, the full variable domain is DTGVSQNPRHKITKRGQNVTFRCDPISEHNRLYWYRQTLGQGPEFLTYFQNEAQLEKSRLLSDRFSAERPKGSFSTLEIQRTEQGDSAMYLCASSLGQGSYNSPLHFGNGTRLTVT.